This T cell receptor (beta chain) was identified in a study of T-cell reconstitution after alpha-beta-depleted transplantation in children. The CDR3 runs to 15 residues. Deletions cut 5 bases from V and 1 base from J, with 15 bases between. Germline CDR1 reads SGHRS; CDR2 reads YFSETQ. Preparing the TCRbeta library involved the use of unique molecular identifiers. Using its own MiXCR run on the PCR reads, TCRdb lists one record per CDR3 protein. The sample includes more than 450,000 distinct CDR3 sequences, approximately 20% of them seen just once. This clonotype has a handful of counts. The sample was PBMCs from the stem cell graft donor, taken from the stem cell graft. The chain combines TRBV5-1 with TRBJ1-1; tentatively, D is TRBD1 (6 bases). The sequence was collected from a human donor who donated a stem cell graft to a child with acute lymphoblastic leukemia. CDR3 loop: CASRTPGHQNTEAFF. Here the CDR3 DNA reads TGCGCCAGCAGGACGCCGGGACATCAGAACACTGAAGCTTTCTTT.